Listed below are T cell receptor beta chains from one sample, sequenced in a study of breast tumors, draining lymph nodes, adjacent tissues. From the multiplex PCR reads, TCRdb called clonotypes with MiXCR, one entry per CDR3 protein. The data contain about 230,000 distinct CDR3 sequences, about 30% of them singletons. Specimen: axillary lymph node tissue. These TCRs come from a female donor with breast cancer. Some clones in this sample may be carry-over from other donors' samples. The CDR3 runs from the conserved cysteine through the conserved F or W. The D gene is left open where the match is weak. Expanded clones get a size class; other rows say once, few or many, or leave the size out.

d_call: -
v_call: TRBV29-1
clone_size: many
j_call: TRBJ1-2
cdr3_aa: CSVESRGFGGYTF
cdr3_nt: TGCAGCGTTGAATCTCGGGGATTCGGAGGCTACACCTTC

d_call: -
v_call: TRBV6-1
clone_size: many
j_call: TRBJ1-2
cdr3_aa: CASNAGSNGYTF
cdr3_nt: TGTGCCAGCAATGCAGGATCGAATGGCTACACCTTC

d_call: TRBD1
v_call: TRBV5-1
clone_size: -
j_call: TRBJ2-6
cdr3_aa: CASFTGGTGANVLTF
cdr3_nt: TGCGCCAGCTTTACAGGGGGCACTGGGGCCAACGTCCTGACTTTC

d_call: TRBD2
v_call: TRBV24-1
clone_size: many
j_call: TRBJ2-1
cdr3_aa: CATSDALAGKDEQFF
cdr3_nt: TGTGCCACCAGTGATGCGCTAGCGGGAAAGGATGAGCAGTTCTTC

d_call: -
v_call: TRBV30
clone_size: many
j_call: TRBJ2-3
cdr3_aa: CAWSETDLSAQQYF
cdr3_nt: TGTGCCTGGAGTGAAACGGACCTCTCGGCGCAGCAGTATTTT

d_call: -
v_call: TRBV9
clone_size: many
j_call: TRBJ2-7
cdr3_aa: CASSVAPRYEQYF
cdr3_nt: TGTGCCAGCAGCGTAGCGCCACGCTACGAGCAGTACTTC

d_call: TRBD1
v_call: TRBV24-1
clone_size: -
j_call: TRBJ2-5
cdr3_aa: CATSSGTGGRQPQYF
cdr3_nt: TGTGCCACCAGCTCCGGGACAGGGGGACGGCAGCCCCAGTACTTC

d_call: -
v_call: TRBV7-2
clone_size: -
j_call: TRBJ1-5
cdr3_aa: CASSWGSGRTTGEPQHF
cdr3_nt: TGTGCCAGCAGTTGGGGTAGCGGGAGAACAACCGGGGAGCCCCAGCATTTT

d_call: -
v_call: TRBV7-2
clone_size: many
j_call: TRBJ1-2
cdr3_aa: CASSLGGGYTF
cdr3_nt: TGTGCCAGCAGCCTGGGGGGAGGCTACACCTTC

d_call: -
v_call: TRBV5-1
clone_size: many
j_call: TRBJ2-2
cdr3_aa: CASSGPGFTGELFF
cdr3_nt: TGCGCCAGCAGCGGCCCGGGATTCACCGGGGAGCTGTTTTTT

d_call: TRBD2
v_call: TRBV20-1
clone_size: many
j_call: TRBJ2-1
cdr3_aa: CSAVAGIEQSF
cdr3_nt: TGCAGTGCGGTAGCGGGAATTGAGCAGTCCTTC

d_call: -
v_call: TRBV5-1
clone_size: many
j_call: TRBJ1-6
cdr3_aa: CASSPRGSSYNSPLHF
cdr3_nt: TGCGCCAGCAGCCCTCGGGGGAGCTCCTATAATTCACCCCTCCACTTT

d_call: TRBD2
v_call: TRBV2
clone_size: many
j_call: TRBJ2-3
cdr3_aa: CASRPRAGEADTQYF
cdr3_nt: TGTGCCAGCAGGCCCCGAGCGGGAGAGGCAGATACGCAGTATTTT

d_call: TRBD1
v_call: TRBV7-9
clone_size: many
j_call: TRBJ2-3
cdr3_aa: CASSPSRTGNTDTQYF
cdr3_nt: TGTGCCAGCAGCCCTTCACGGACAGGGAACACAGATACGCAGTATTTT

d_call: -
v_call: TRBV3-2
clone_size: few
j_call: TRBJ2-7
cdr3_aa: CASSQDPPDTSSYEQYF
cdr3_nt: TGTGCCAGCAGCCAAGATCCACCGGACACAAGCTCCTACGAGCAGTACTTC

d_call: TRBD1
v_call: TRBV5-8
clone_size: many
j_call: TRBJ2-3
cdr3_aa: CASSLLGLGQGTDTQYF
cdr3_nt: TGTGCCAGCAGCTTGTTAGGTTTAGGACAGGGGACAGATACGCAGTATTTT

d_call: -
v_call: TRBV24-1
clone_size: many
j_call: TRBJ1-2
cdr3_aa: CATSDLTRYTF
cdr3_nt: TGTGCCACCAGTGACCTGACAAGATACACCTTC

d_call: TRBD2
v_call: TRBV7-9
clone_size: -
j_call: TRBJ2-3
cdr3_aa: CASLSTAGTSGRVADTQYF
cdr3_nt: TGTGCCAGCCTTTCGACAGCCGGGACTAGCGGGAGAGTCGCAGATACGCAGTATTTT

d_call: -
v_call: TRBV20-1
clone_size: few
j_call: TRBJ2-1
cdr3_aa: CSAKLMSSYTEQFF
cdr3_nt: TGCAGTGCTAAACTAATGAGCTCCTACACTGAGCAGTTCTTC

d_call: -
v_call: TRBV6-1
clone_size: many
j_call: TRBJ1-2
cdr3_aa: CASRVNDGYTF
cdr3_nt: TGTGCCAGCAGGGTCAATGATGGCTACACCTTC

d_call: -
v_call: TRBV6-1
clone_size: -
j_call: TRBJ2-6
cdr3_aa: CASRQDNSGANVLTF
cdr3_nt: TGTGCCAGCAGGCAGGACAACTCTGGGGCCAACGTCCTGACTTTC

d_call: -
v_call: TRBV7-9
clone_size: many
j_call: TRBJ1-2
cdr3_aa: CASSIQGRINYGYPF
cdr3_nt: TGTGCCAGCAGCATCCAGGGGAGGATCAACTATGGCTACCCCTTC

d_call: -
v_call: TRBV20-1
clone_size: many
j_call: TRBJ2-1
cdr3_aa: CSARDVSGGGNSYNEQFF
cdr3_nt: TGCAGTGCTAGAGATGTATCCGGCGGCGGAAACTCCTACAATGAGCAGTTCTTC

d_call: -
v_call: TRBV19
clone_size: many
j_call: TRBJ1-5
cdr3_aa: CASRLSDSNQPQHF
cdr3_nt: TGTGCCAGTAGGCTCAGTGATAGCAATCAGCCCCAGCATTTT

d_call: TRBD2
v_call: TRBV25-1
clone_size: -
j_call: TRBJ2-7
cdr3_aa: CASSEYKGGAGGPGEQYF
cdr3_nt: TGTGCCAGCAGTGAATATAAAGGGGGAGCGGGAGGGCCGGGAGAGCAGTACTTC

d_call: -
v_call: TRBV28
clone_size: many
j_call: TRBJ2-7
cdr3_aa: CASSRMKLMAAAGEQYF
cdr3_nt: TGTGCCAGCAGTAGGATGAAACTTATGGCCGCGGCGGGGGAGCAGTACTTC

d_call: -
v_call: TRBV4-3
clone_size: many
j_call: TRBJ2-1
cdr3_aa: CASSQGIASYNEQFF
cdr3_nt: TGCGCCAGCAGCCAAGGGATTGCCTCCTACAATGAGCAGTTCTTC

d_call: -
v_call: TRBV6-1
clone_size: few
j_call: TRBJ1-5
cdr3_aa: CASEVGGGGYQPQHF
cdr3_nt: TGTGCCAGCGAGGTAGGGGGGGGGGGATATCAGCCCCAGCATTTT

d_call: TRBD1
v_call: TRBV6-4
clone_size: many
j_call: TRBJ1-2
cdr3_aa: CASSDSQGPYTF
cdr3_nt: TGTGCCAGCAGTGACTCACAGGGGCCCTACACCTTC

d_call: -
v_call: TRBV12-3/TRBV12-4
clone_size: many
j_call: TRBJ2-3
cdr3_aa: CASSLGLGTQYF
cdr3_nt: TGTGCCAGCAGTTTAGGACTAGGCACGCAGTATTTT

d_call: TRBD1
v_call: TRBV9
clone_size: many
j_call: TRBJ2-1
cdr3_aa: CASSPSGQGSNEQFF
cdr3_nt: TGTGCCAGCAGCCCCTCGGGACAGGGTAGCAATGAGCAGTTCTTC

d_call: TRBD1
v_call: TRBV24-1
clone_size: -
j_call: TRBJ1-5
cdr3_aa: CATSDSTGAGQPQHF
cdr3_nt: TGTGCCACCAGTGATTCGACAGGGGCGGGTCAGCCCCAGCATTTT

d_call: -
v_call: TRBV20-1
clone_size: many
j_call: TRBJ1-4
cdr3_aa: CSARDRYPPLEKLFF
cdr3_nt: TGCAGTGCTAGAGATAGGTACCCACCACTGGAAAAACTGTTTTTT

d_call: TRBD2
v_call: TRBV4-1
clone_size: many
j_call: TRBJ2-7
cdr3_aa: CASSQGASGIYEQYF
cdr3_nt: TGCGCCAGCAGCCAAGGCGCTAGCGGGATCTACGAGCAGTACTTC

d_call: -
v_call: TRBV6-5
clone_size: many
j_call: TRBJ2-5
cdr3_aa: CASSSTGPSGTQYF
cdr3_nt: TGTGCCAGCAGTTCGACGGGACCAAGCGGGACCCAGTACTTC

d_call: TRBD2
v_call: TRBV19
clone_size: many
j_call: TRBJ2-2
cdr3_aa: CASKEVRPSGRRFGGELFF
cdr3_nt: TGTGCCAGTAAAGAAGTCCGTCCTAGCGGGAGAAGGTTTGGCGGGGAGCTGTTTTTT

d_call: -
v_call: TRBV2
clone_size: many
j_call: TRBJ1-5
cdr3_aa: CASSEKGAGTQPQHF
cdr3_nt: TGTGCCAGCAGTGAAAAGGGAGCAGGGACTCAGCCCCAGCATTTT

d_call: -
v_call: TRBV6-6
clone_size: many
j_call: TRBJ2-7
cdr3_aa: CAIAPGTTFYEQYF
cdr3_nt: TGTGCCATCGCGCCCGGGACAACCTTCTACGAGCAGTACTTC

d_call: TRBD2
v_call: TRBV20-1
clone_size: -
j_call: TRBJ2-5
cdr3_aa: CSARTGTSGTETQYF
cdr3_nt: TGCAGTGCTAGAACCGGGACTAGCGGGACGGAGACCCAGTACTTC

d_call: -
v_call: TRBV20-1
clone_size: -
j_call: TRBJ2-7
cdr3_aa: CSARIRRWAYEQYF
cdr3_nt: TGCAGTGCTAGAATAAGGCGGTGGGCCTACGAGCAGTACTTC

d_call: TRBD1
v_call: TRBV7-8
clone_size: -
j_call: TRBJ1-2
cdr3_aa: CASSLVRQGDYGYTF
cdr3_nt: TGTGCCAGCAGCTTGGTCCGACAGGGAGACTATGGCTACACCTTC

d_call: TRBD2
v_call: TRBV7-3
clone_size: many
j_call: TRBJ2-1
cdr3_aa: CASSLEGGRASPSYNEQFF
cdr3_nt: TGTGCCAGCAGCTTAGAGGGCGGGAGGGCCTCCCCCTCTTACAATGAGCAGTTCTTC

d_call: -
v_call: TRBV24-1
clone_size: many
j_call: TRBJ2-1
cdr3_aa: CATRGSYNEQFF
cdr3_nt: TGTGCCACTAGGGGCTCCTACAATGAGCAGTTCTTC

d_call: -
v_call: TRBV29-1
clone_size: many
j_call: TRBJ1-5
cdr3_aa: CSVMDGYNQPQHF
cdr3_nt: TGCAGCGTCATGGACGGCTACAATCAGCCCCAGCATTTT

d_call: -
v_call: TRBV19
clone_size: many
j_call: TRBJ1-5
cdr3_aa: CASSIAQDQPQHF
cdr3_nt: TGTGCCAGTAGTATAGCCCAAGACCAGCCCCAGCATTTT

d_call: TRBD2
v_call: TRBV29-1
clone_size: -
j_call: TRBJ2-1
cdr3_aa: CSVCPGLAGPNEQFF
cdr3_nt: TGCAGCGTTTGTCCAGGACTAGCGGGACCCAATGAGCAGTTCTTC

d_call: -
v_call: TRBV7-9
clone_size: many
j_call: TRBJ1-6
cdr3_aa: CASSLNFNSPLHF
cdr3_nt: TGTGCCAGCAGCTTAAACTTTAATTCACCCCTCCACTTT

d_call: -
v_call: TRBV5-5
clone_size: many
j_call: TRBJ2-7
cdr3_aa: CASSSHGNYEQYF
cdr3_nt: TGTGCCAGCAGCTCGCACGGAAACTACGAGCAGTACTTC

d_call: TRBD1
v_call: TRBV5-1
clone_size: -
j_call: TRBJ1-1
cdr3_aa: CASSSTDRVGTEAFF
cdr3_nt: TGCGCCAGCAGCTCCACGGACAGGGTAGGAACTGAAGCTTTCTTT

d_call: -
v_call: TRBV5-1
clone_size: many
j_call: TRBJ1-2
cdr3_aa: CASSLEGSSGYTF
cdr3_nt: TGCGCCAGCAGCTTGGAGGGTTCGTCGGGCTACACCTTC

d_call: -
v_call: TRBV5-6
clone_size: many
j_call: TRBJ2-3
cdr3_aa: CASSGATDTQYF
cdr3_nt: TGTGCCAGCAGCGGGGCCACAGATACGCAGTATTTT

d_call: -
v_call: TRBV12-3/TRBV12-4
clone_size: many
j_call: TRBJ2-1
cdr3_aa: CASSLDRHEQFF
cdr3_nt: TGTGCCAGCAGTTTAGACAGACATGAGCAGTTCTTC

d_call: -
v_call: TRBV5-1
clone_size: many
j_call: TRBJ2-3
cdr3_aa: CASSLGVGESTDTQYF
cdr3_nt: TGCGCCAGCAGCTTGGGGGTTGGGGAATCCACAGATACGCAGTATTTT

d_call: -
v_call: TRBV6-1
clone_size: many
j_call: TRBJ1-5
cdr3_aa: CASSSGPNQPQHF
cdr3_nt: TGTGCCAGCAGTTCCGGCCCCAATCAGCCCCAGCATTTT

d_call: -
v_call: TRBV6-6
clone_size: many
j_call: TRBJ2-7
cdr3_aa: CASTKTGYEQYF
cdr3_nt: TGTGCCAGCACCAAGACGGGGTACGAGCAGTACTTC

d_call: TRBD1
v_call: TRBV6-1
clone_size: many
j_call: TRBJ2-7
cdr3_aa: CASSVDRGSYEQYF
cdr3_nt: TGTGCCAGCAGTGTCGACAGGGGGTCGTACGAGCAGTACTTC